A single TCR beta chain is shown here with its context. The source of the sample is a study of shared clonotypes between healthy human individuals. Selected positively for CCR7 and CD45RO-negative, naive CD8 cells excluded terminally differentiated effector memory CD45RA+ cells. Sequenced by immunoSEQ multiplex PCR; TCRdb stores in-frame clones only, minus some. The data show about 750,000 clones, more than 85% seen once. This receptor was taken from a man aged 25 to 45 in good health. Material for sequencing was naive CD8+ T cells sorted from blood.

The CDR3 DNA sequence: TGTGCCAGCAGTTCACAGGTCAATCAGCCCCAGCATTTT. It translates to CASSSQVNQPQHF. This chain uses TRBV6-6 with TRBJ1-5, with D maybe TRBD1 (5 bases). The CDR3 covers 13 residues. Germline V CDR1 and CDR2: MNHNY, SVGAGI (reference sequence). Deletions cut 4 bases from V and 3 bases from J, with 7 bases between.